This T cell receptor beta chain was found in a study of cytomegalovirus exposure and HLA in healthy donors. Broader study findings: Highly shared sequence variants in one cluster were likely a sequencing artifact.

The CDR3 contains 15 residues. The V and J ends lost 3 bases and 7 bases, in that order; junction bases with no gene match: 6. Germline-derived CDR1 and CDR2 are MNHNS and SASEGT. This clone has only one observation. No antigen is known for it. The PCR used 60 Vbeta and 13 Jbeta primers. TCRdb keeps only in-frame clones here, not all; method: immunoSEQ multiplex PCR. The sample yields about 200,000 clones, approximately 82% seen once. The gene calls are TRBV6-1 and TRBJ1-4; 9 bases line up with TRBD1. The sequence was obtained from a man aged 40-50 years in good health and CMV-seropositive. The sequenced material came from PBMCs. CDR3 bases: TGTGCCAGCAGTGATTGGACAGGGGCCGGTGAAAAACTGTTTTTT. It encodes CASSDWTGAGEKLFF.